The clone carrying this T cell receptor (beta chain) was seen a handful of times. Its target is not known. This entry comes from a study of cytomegalovirus exposure and HLA in healthy donors. 60 Vbeta and 13 Jbeta primers were used in PCR. Assay: immunoSEQ multiplex PCR; the TCRdb copy retains only in-frame clones and omits some. Of around 200,000 clones in the sample, around 83% were seen once. The CDR3 is 14 amino acids. Looked up from germline, CDR1 is SGHDT and CDR2 is YYEEEE. The V end lost 1 base, the J end lost 7 bases, and 14 bases lay between the germline ends. General observations from the study: It emerged from a later analysis that several of the most significant clusters appeared to be linked to common viral pathogens. The authors listed roughly 150 TCR beta chains as cytomegalovirus-associated. Near-uniform donor sequencing depth was presumed by presence/absence analyses.

V and J are TRBV5-6 and TRBJ1-1; D remains ambiguous. The sample taken for sequencing was PBMCs. The receptor's source is a woman under 30 in good health and CMV-seronegative. The CDR3 DNA follows: TGTGCCAGCAGCTTGTCGAGGAGGGTCAATGAAGCTTTCTTT. This sequence encodes CASSLSRRVNEAFF.